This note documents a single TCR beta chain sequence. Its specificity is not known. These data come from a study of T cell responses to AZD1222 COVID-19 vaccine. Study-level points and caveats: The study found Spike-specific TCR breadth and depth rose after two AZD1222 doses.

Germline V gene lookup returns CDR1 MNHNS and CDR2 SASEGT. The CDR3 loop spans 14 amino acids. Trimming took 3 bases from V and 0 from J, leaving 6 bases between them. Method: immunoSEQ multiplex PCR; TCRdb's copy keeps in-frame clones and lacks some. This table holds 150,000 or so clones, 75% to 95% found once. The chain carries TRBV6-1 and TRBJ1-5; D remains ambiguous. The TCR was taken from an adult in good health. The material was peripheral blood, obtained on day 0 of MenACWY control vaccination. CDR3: CASSDPYSNQPQHF. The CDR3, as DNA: TGTGCCAGCAGTGATCCTTATAGCAATCAGCCCCAGCATTTT.